One and the same sample provided the 22 T cell receptor beta chains below, sequenced in a study of T cell changes during pregnancy in multiple sclerosis. This table comes from immunoSEQ multiplex PCR, and its TCRdb copy is limited to in-frame clones, with some not included. The sample lists some 100,000 clones; roughly nine tenths were seen once. The starting material was peripheral blood, obtained in the second trimester of pregnancy. Receptor source: a female donor with multiple sclerosis, enrolled in a pregnancy study.

J is TRBJ2-3 and V is TRBV5-1, with 9 bases fitting TRBD2. Germline trimming cut 0 bases from V and 5 bases from J; bases unmatched to any gene: 10. Per the germline V gene, CDR1 is SGHRS and CDR2 is YFSETQ. This CDR3 contains 17 residues. CDR3 loop: CASSLEGVAGGVDTQYF. In DNA, the CDR3 is TGCGCCAGCAGCTTGGAGGGAGTCGCGGGAGGGGTAGATACGCAGTATTTT.

The gene calls are TRBV5-1 and TRBJ2-7, with 7 bases fitting TRBD1. V shed 0 bases, J shed 3 bases, and the junction held 9 bases outside the gene matches. CDR3 length: 16 residues. Germline assignment: CDR1 SGHRS and CDR2 YFSETQ. CDR3 bases: TGCGCCAGCAGCTTGGATCCCGGCCAGGGGGACTACGAGCAGTACTTC. This codes for CASSLDPGQGDYEQYF. The whole variable domain, filled in from reference TRBV5-1 and TRBJ2-7, reads KAGVTQTPRYLIKTRGQQVTLSCSPISGHRSVSWYQQTPGQGLQFLFEYFSETQRNKGNFPGRFSGRQFSNSRSEMNVSTLELGDSALYLCASSLDPGQGDYEQYFGPGTRLTVT.

The chain combines TRBV2 with TRBJ2-7; TRBD1 aligns across 7 bases. Germline V CDR1 and CDR2: SNHLY, FYNNEI. The CDR3 runs to 13 residues. The V gene end was trimmed by 2 bases and the J gene end by 7 bases; junction bases not matched to a gene: 5. CDR3 amino acids: CASSEQGVREQYF. CDR3 sequence (DNA): TGTGCCAGCAGTGAACAGGGGGTAAGGGAGCAGTACTTC. The full variable domain, with the rest looked up from reference TRBV2 and TRBJ2-7, is EPEVTQTPSHQVTQMGQEVILRCVPISNHLYFYWYRQILGQKVEFLVSFYNNEISEKSEIFDDQFSVERPDGSNFTLKIRSTKLEDSAMYFCASSEQGVREQYFGPGTRLTVT.

V and J are TRBV5-1 and TRBJ2-2, with a possible D match to TRBD2 (5 bases). Germline CDR1 and CDR2: SGHRS and YFSETQ. The length of the CDR3 is 14 residues. Trimming took 0 bases from V and 4 from J, leaving 7 bases between them. As DNA, the CDR3 is TGCGCCAGCAGCTTGGCCCGGGGCACCGGGGAGCTGTTTTTT. The encoded protein is CASSLARGTGELFF. The full variable domain, rest sourced from reference TRBV5-1 and TRBJ2-2, is KAGVTQTPRYLIKTRGQQVTLSCSPISGHRSVSWYQQTPGQGLQFLFEYFSETQRNKGNFPGRFSGRQFSNSRSEMNVSTLELGDSALYLCASSLARGTGELFFGEGSRLTVL.

The V call is TRBV25-1, the J call TRBJ1-5, with D hard to call. With 4 bases removed from V and 3 bases from J, the gap between germline ends came to 19 bases. The CDR3 contains 17 residues. Germline V gives CDR1 MGHDK, CDR2 SYGVNS. The CDR3 coding sequence is TGTGCCAGCAGTGGATTCAAGACCCCGACACCCAATCAGCCCCAGCATTTT. This translates into CASSGFKTPTPNQPQHF.

The chain couples TRBV14 to TRBJ2-1; the match to TRBD2 covers 8 bases. CDR1 and CDR2 from the germline V gene are SGHDN and FVKESK. V lost 4 bases and J lost 9; bases outside the gene matches: 5. The CDR3 is 13 amino acids. CDR3 nucleotide sequence: TGTGCCAGCAGCCGAGCGGGAGCAGGTGAGCAGTTCTTC. This sequence encodes CASSRAGAGEQFF.

This clone appeared a few times. The chain couples TRBV5-1 to TRBJ1-5; 8 positions agree with TRBD1. Germline V gene lookup returns CDR1 SGHRS and CDR2 YFSETQ. This CDR3 spans 15 amino acids. The junction had 6 bases not matched to a gene; V was cut back by 2 bases and J by 5 bases. This CDR3 reads CASSLRQGRDQPQHF. The CDR3, as DNA: TGCGCCAGCAGCTTACGACAGGGGAGGGATCAGCCCCAGCATTTT. The full variable domain, its missing parts supplied by reference TRBV5-1 and TRBJ1-5, is KAGVTQTPRYLIKTRGQQVTLSCSPISGHRSVSWYQQTPGQGLQFLFEYFSETQRNKGNFPGRFSGRQFSNSRSEMNVSTLELGDSALYLCASSLRQGRDQPQHFGDGTRLSIL.

The chain links TRBV7-6 to TRBJ1-1, with 8 bases that match TRBD1. Germline CDR1 SGHVS, CDR2 FNYEAQ. J lost 1 base, V lost 3 bases, and 1 base had no gene match. The CDR3 runs 14 residues. The CDR3 protein is CASSFGQGNTEAFF. The DNA of the CDR3 is TGTGCCAGCAGCTTTGGACAGGGGAACACTGAAGCTTTCTTT.

This clone was seen a single time. The J gene is TRBJ1-1, the V gene TRBV7-8; 9 nucleotides agree with TRBD1. Germline lookup yields CDR1 SGHVS and CDR2 FQNEAQ. The V gene end was trimmed by 3 bases and the J gene end by 3 bases; junction bases not matched to a gene: 8. This CDR3 comprises 16 residues. The CDR3 region has the DNA TGTGCCAGCAGCTTCGCCCCGAGGACAGGGGACACTGAAGCTTTCTTT. Translating gives CASSFAPRTGDTEAFF. Drawing the rest from reference TRBV7-8 and TRBJ1-1, the complete variable domain is GAGVSQSPRYKVAKRGQDVALRCDPISGHVSLFWYQQALGQGPEFLTYFQNEAQLDKSGLPSDRFFAERPEGSVSTLKIQRTQQEDSAVYLCASSFAPRTGDTEAFFGQGTRLTVV.

The rearrangement links TRBV5-1 to TRBJ1-4; D might be TRBD1 (5 bases). The CDR3 consists of 17 residues. Germline CDR1 reads SGHRS; CDR2 reads YFSETQ. Between the trimmed V and J ends, which lost 1 base and 6 bases, there was a span of 19 bases. The chain's CDR3 is CASSLNVGHNGDEKLFF. The CDR3 DNA is TGCGCCAGCAGCTTGAACGTTGGACACAATGGGGATGAAAAACTGTTTTTT.

The chain uses TRBV6-1 and TRBJ2-3; possibly TRBD1 for D (6 bases). Trimming pared 10 bases from V and 4 bases from J, leaving 18 bases between. The CDR3 has 14 residues. CDR1 MNHNS and CDR2 SASEGT come from the germline V gene. The CDR3 sequence: CATPGGATPDTQYF. The CDR3 region has the DNA TGTGCCACCCCTGGGGGCGCGACCCCAGATACGCAGTATTTT.

This chain uses TRBV11-2 with TRBJ1-2, with D perhaps matching TRBD1 (6 bases). This CDR3 region has 15 residues. Looked up from germline, CDR1 is SGHAT and CDR2 is FQNNGV. V was cut by 5 bases and J by 0 bases, with 13 bases left in between. The chain's CDR3 is CASSTRQEANYGYTF. In DNA form, the CDR3 reads TGTGCCAGCAGCACCCGACAGGAGGCTAACTATGGCTACACCTTC.

This clone was seen once. The V call is TRBV18, the J call TRBJ2-2; 11 positions agree with TRBD1. V dropped 1 base and J dropped 5; count of bases not matched to a gene: 0. CDR1 is KGHSH, CDR2 LQKENI, per germline. This CDR3 region has 15 residues. The CDR3 DNA reads TGTGCCAGCTCACCACGGGACAGGGGGACCGGGGAGCTGTTTTTT. This codes for CASSPRDRGTGELFF.

This clone has more than one count but fewer than ten. This rearrangement joins TRBV7-9 to TRBJ1-2; the D gene is possibly TRBD1 (6 bases). The CDR3 consists of 12 residues. Trimming left V 1 base short and J 8 bases short, with 8 bases between. Germline V gene lookup returns CDR1 SEHNR and CDR2 FQNEAQ (reference sequence). The CDR3 spells CASSLDREGYTF. DNA of the CDR3: TGTGCCAGCAGCTTAGACAGGGAGGGCTACACCTTC.

This clone was seen just once. V is TRBV6-5 and J is TRBJ2-2, with D tentatively TRBD1 (5 bases). This CDR3 has 14 residues. Trimming cost V 6 bases and J 2 bases, with 10 bases left between them. Germline lookup yields CDR1 MNHEY and CDR2 SVGAGI. CDR3 nucleotides: TGTGCCAGCAGATACCAGGGTAACACCGGGGAGCTGTTTTTT. Translation gives CASRYQGNTGELFF.

The genes are TRBV28 and TRBJ2-4; the D gene is possibly TRBD2 (6 bases). The V gene lost 6 bases and the J gene lost 0 bases, with 12 bases spanning the gap. This CDR3 comprises 15 residues. Germline V gives CDR1 MDHEN, CDR2 SYDVKM. The CDR3 DNA is TGTGCCAGCAGACGGGGGATCGTAGCCAAAAACATTCAGTACTTC. Its protein is CASRRGIVAKNIQYF. The full variable domain, completed using reference TRBV28 and TRBJ2-4, is DVKVTQSSRYLVKRTGEKVFLECVQDMDHENMFWYRQDPGLGLRLIYFSYDVKMKEKGDIPEGYSVSREKKERFSLILESASTNQTSMYLCASRRGIVAKNIQYFGAGTRLSVL.

V and J are TRBV7-2 and TRBJ2-3; 9 bases map to TRBD1. This CDR3 comprises 15 residues. The germline V gene has CDR1 SGHTA and CDR2 FQGNSA. V trimming: 5 bases; J trimming: 1 base; junction bases outside the gene matches: 4. The CDR3 sequence is CASSPRDRGTDTQYF. The CDR3 bases are TGTGCCAGCAGCCCCCGGGACAGGGGCACAGATACGCAGTATTTT. Drawing the rest from reference TRBV7-2 and TRBJ2-3, the complete variable domain is GAGVSQSPSNKVTEKGKDVELRCDPISGHTALYWYRQSLGQGLEFLIYFQGNSAPDKSGLPSDRFSAERTGGSVSTLTIQRTQQEDSAVYLCASSPRDRGTDTQYFGPGTRLTVL.

The J gene is TRBJ2-3, the V gene TRBV7-6; 7 nucleotides agree with TRBD1. Looked up from germline, CDR1 is SGHVS and CDR2 is FNYEAQ. The CDR3 runs 15 residues. J was trimmed by 5 bases and V by 4 bases; bases with no gene match: 9. CDR3 nucleotides: TGTGCCAGCAGCTCTAACCGGGACAGAGGAGATACGCAGTATTTT. Its protein is CASSSNRDRGDTQYF. Full variable domain (missing parts from reference TRBV7-6 and TRBJ2-3): GAGVSQSPRYKVTKRGQDVALRCDPISGHVSLYWYRQALGQGPEFLTYFNYEAQQDKSGLPNDRFSAERPEGSISTLTIQRTEQRDSAMYRCASSSNRDRGDTQYFGPGTRLTVL.

This clone has only one observation. The chain carries TRBV7-2 and TRBJ2-1, with TRBD2 as a possible D gene (6 bases). CDR3 length: 16 residues. Trimming took off 5 bases at V and 8 bases at J, with 22 bases between the two ends. Germline V gene sequence: CDR1 SGHTA, CDR2 FQGNSA. The CDR3 loop reads CASSQRFIGGSHEQFF. CDR3 nucleotides: TGTGCCAGCAGCCAGCGTTTTATCGGGGGTTCGCATGAGCAGTTCTTC.

This clone has just a few counts. The gene calls are TRBV19 and TRBJ2-3; 8 bases match TRBD2. Trimming took 6 bases from V and 2 from J; bases not matched to a gene: 4. The germline CDR1 and CDR2 sequences are LNHDA and SQIVND (reference sequence). This CDR3 has 14 amino acids. The DNA of the CDR3 is TGTGCCAGTAGCTTAGCGGGGATCACAGATACGCAGTATTTT. This translates into CASSLAGITDTQYF.

The rearrangement uses TRBV7-2 and TRBJ1-4, with 7 bases lining up with TRBD1. This CDR3 is 14 amino acids long. The V gene's germline CDR1 is SGHTA and CDR2 FQGNSA. V was clipped by 4 bases and J by 4 bases; unmatched bases: 3. The DNA of the CDR3 is TGTGCCAGCAGCTCCGGGGACAGTAATGAAAAACTGTTTTTT. Its protein product is CASSSGDSNEKLFF. Variable domain in full (rest from reference TRBV7-2 and TRBJ1-4): GAGVSQSPSNKVTEKGKDVELRCDPISGHTALYWYRQSLGQGLEFLIYFQGNSAPDKSGLPSDRFSAERTGGSVSTLTIQRTQQEDSAVYLCASSSGDSNEKLFFGSGTQLSVL.

V usage is TRBV6-6 and J usage is TRBJ2-7; D ambiguous. Germline CDR1 and CDR2: MNHNY and SVGAGI (reference sequence). V lost 5 bases to trimming and J lost 3 bases, with 5 bases between them. This CDR3 comprises 11 residues. CDR3 amino acids: CASSPRYEQYF. The DNA for the CDR3 is TGTGCCAGCAGTCCCCGCTACGAGCAGTACTTC.